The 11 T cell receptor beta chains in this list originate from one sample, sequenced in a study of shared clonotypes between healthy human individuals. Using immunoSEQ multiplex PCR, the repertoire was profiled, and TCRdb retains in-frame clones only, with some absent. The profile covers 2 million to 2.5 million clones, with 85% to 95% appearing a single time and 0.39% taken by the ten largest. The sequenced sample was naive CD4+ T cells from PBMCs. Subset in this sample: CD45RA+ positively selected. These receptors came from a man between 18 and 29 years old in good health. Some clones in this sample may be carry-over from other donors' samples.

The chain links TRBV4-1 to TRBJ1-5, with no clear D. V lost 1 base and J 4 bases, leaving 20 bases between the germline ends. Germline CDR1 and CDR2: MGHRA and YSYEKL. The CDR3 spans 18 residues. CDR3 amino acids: CASSQGLGGFSNNQPQHF. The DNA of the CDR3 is TGCGCCAGCAGCCAAGGCTTAGGAGGGTTTTCAAATAATCAGCCCCAGCATTTT.

The CDR3 here is CASSATSGKETQYF. CDR3 nucleotides: TGTGCCAGCAGCGCGACTAGCGGGAAGGAGACCCAGTACTTC. The J gene is TRBJ2-5, the V gene TRBV9; 11 bases match TRBD2. V shed 3 bases, J shed 5 bases, and the junction held 3 bases outside the gene matches. The V gene's germline CDR1 is SGDLS and CDR2 YYNGEE. The CDR3 is 14 residues long.

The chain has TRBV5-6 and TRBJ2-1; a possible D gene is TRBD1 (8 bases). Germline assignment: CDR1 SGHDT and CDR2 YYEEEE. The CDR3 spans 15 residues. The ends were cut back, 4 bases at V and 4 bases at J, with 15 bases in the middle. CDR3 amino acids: CASSRGQGLYNEQFF. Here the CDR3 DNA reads TGTGCCAGCAGCCGCGGACAGGGACTATACAATGAGCAGTTCTTC.

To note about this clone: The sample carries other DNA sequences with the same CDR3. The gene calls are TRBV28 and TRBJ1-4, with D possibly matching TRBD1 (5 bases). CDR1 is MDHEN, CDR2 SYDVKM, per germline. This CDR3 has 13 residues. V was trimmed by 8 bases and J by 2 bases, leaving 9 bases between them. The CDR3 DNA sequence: TGTGCCAGCGGGGGGGGTACTAATGAAAAACTGTTTTTT. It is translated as CASGGGTNEKLFF.

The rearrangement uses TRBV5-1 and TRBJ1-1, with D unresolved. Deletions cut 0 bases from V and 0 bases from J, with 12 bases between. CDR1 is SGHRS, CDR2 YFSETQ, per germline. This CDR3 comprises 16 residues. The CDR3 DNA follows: TGCGCCAGCAGCTTGGGACTGGGCACAGTGAACACTGAAGCTTTCTTT. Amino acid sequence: CASSLGLGTVNTEAFF.

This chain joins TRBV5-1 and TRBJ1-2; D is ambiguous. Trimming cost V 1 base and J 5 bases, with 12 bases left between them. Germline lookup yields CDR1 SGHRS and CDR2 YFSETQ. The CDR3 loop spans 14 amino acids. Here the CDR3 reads CASSLNRREYGYTF. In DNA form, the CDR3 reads TGCGCCAGCAGCTTGAATCGGAGAGAGTATGGCTACACCTTC.

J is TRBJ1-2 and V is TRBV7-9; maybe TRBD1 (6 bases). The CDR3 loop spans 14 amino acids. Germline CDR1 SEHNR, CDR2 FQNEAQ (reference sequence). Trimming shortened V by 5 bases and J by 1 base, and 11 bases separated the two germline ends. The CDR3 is CASSRQAYNYGYTF. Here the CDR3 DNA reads TGTGCCAGCAGCCGACAGGCTTATAACTATGGCTACACCTTC.

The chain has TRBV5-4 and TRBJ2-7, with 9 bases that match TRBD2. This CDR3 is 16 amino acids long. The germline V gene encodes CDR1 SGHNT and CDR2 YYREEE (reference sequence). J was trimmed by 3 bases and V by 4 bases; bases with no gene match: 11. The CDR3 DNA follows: TGTGCCAGCAGCCCTAGGGGGGGACTAGCATACTACGAGCAGTACTTC. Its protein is CASSPRGGLAYYEQYF.

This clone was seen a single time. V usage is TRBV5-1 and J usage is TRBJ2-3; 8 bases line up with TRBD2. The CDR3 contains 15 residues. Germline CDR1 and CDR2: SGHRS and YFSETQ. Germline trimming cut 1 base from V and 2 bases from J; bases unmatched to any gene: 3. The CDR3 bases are TGCGCCAGCAGCTTGATTAGCGGGGCCACAGATACGCAGTATTTT. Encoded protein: CASSLISGATDTQYF.

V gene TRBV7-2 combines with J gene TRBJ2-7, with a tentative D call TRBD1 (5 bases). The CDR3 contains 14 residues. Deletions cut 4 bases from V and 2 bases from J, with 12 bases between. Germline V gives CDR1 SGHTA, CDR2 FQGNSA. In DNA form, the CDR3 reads TGTGCCAGCAGCTCCTTAGGGGTTCCCTACGAGCAGTACTTC. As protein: CASSSLGVPYEQYF. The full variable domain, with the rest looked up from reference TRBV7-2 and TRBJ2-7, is GAGVSQSPSNKVTEKGKDVELRCDPISGHTALYWYRQSLGQGLEFLIYFQGNSAPDKSGLPSDRFSAERTGGSVSTLTIQRTQQEDSAVYLCASSSLGVPYEQYFGPGTRLTVT.

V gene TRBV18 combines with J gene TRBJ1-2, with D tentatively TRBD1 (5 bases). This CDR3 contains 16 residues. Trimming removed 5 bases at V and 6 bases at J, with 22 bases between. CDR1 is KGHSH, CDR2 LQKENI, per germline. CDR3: CASSFNRDVGLDGYTF. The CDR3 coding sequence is TGTGCCAGCTCATTCAACCGGGACGTAGGACTGGATGGCTACACCTTC.